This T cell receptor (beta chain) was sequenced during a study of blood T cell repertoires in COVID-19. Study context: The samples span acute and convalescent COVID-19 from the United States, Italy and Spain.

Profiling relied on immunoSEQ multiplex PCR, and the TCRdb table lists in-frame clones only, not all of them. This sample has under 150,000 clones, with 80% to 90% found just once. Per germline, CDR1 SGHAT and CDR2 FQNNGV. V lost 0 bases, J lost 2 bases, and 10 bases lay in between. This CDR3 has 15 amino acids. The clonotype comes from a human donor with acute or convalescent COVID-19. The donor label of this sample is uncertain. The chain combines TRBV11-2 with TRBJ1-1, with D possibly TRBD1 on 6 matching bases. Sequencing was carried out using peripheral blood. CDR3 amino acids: CASSLDGRGNTEAFF. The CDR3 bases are TGTGCCAGCAGCTTAGATGGCAGGGGTAACACTGAAGCTTTCTTT.